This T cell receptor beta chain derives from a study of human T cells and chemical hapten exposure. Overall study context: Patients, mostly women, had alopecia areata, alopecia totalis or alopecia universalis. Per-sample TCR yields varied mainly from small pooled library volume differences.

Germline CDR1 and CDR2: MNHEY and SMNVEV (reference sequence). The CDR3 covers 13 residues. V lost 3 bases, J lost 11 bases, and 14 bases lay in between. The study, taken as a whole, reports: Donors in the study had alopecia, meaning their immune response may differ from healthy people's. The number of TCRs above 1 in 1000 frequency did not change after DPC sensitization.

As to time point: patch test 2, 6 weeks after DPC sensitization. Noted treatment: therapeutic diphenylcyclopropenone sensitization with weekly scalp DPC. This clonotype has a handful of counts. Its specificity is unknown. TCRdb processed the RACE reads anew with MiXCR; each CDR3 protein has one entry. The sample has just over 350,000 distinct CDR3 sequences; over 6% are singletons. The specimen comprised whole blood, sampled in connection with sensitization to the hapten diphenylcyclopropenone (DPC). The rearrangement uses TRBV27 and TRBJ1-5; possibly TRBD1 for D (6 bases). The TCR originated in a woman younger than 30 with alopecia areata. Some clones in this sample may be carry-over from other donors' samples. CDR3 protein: CASSFTGNRAQHF. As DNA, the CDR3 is TGTGCCAGCAGTTTCACAGGGAACAGGGCCCAGCATTTT.